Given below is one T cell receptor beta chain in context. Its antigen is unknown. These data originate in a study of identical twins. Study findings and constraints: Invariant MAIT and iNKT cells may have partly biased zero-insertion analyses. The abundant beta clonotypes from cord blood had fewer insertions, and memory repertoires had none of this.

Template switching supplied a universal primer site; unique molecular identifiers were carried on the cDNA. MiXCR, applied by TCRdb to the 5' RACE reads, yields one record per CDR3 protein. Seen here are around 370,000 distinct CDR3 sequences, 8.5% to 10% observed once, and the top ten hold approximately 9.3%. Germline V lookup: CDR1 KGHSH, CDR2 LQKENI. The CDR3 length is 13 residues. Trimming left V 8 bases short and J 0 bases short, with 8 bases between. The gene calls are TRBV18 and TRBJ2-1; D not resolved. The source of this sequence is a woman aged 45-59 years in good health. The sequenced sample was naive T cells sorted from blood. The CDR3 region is CASRHGSYNEQFF. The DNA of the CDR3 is TGTGCCAGCAGACATGGCTCCTACAATGAGCAGTTCTTC. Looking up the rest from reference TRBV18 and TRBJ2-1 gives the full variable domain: NAGVMQNPRHLVRRRGQEARLRCSPMKGHSHVYWYRQLPEEGLKFMVYLQKENIIDESGMPKERFSAEFPKEGPSILRIQQVVRGDSAAYFCASRHGSYNEQFFGPGTRLTVL.